The 18 T cell receptor beta chains listed next were all sequenced from one sample in a study of T cells in Graves' hyperthyroidism and ophthalmopathy. What was amplified from RNA transcripts were TCR beta CDR3 regions. TCR CDR3 regions were first amplified by RT-PCR with HTBI primers. MiXCR, applied by TCRdb to the multiplex PCR reads, yields one record per CDR3 protein. The repertoire holds 600,000 or so distinct CDR3 sequences, with approximately 14% as singletons. Sequencing was performed on blood. The source is a woman in her fifties or sixties with Graves' ophthalmopathy.

Turning to this clonotype: A much larger clone lies one base from this, so it may be a read error. The rearrangement uses TRBV3-2 and TRBJ1-1; TRBD1, the table's D call, was not compared with the DNA. TRBV3-2 is listed as a pseudogene. The CDR3 is made up of 19 amino acids. CDR3 sequence: CASSQDNSRDKVWGTEAFF. CDR3 coding DNA: TGTGCCAGCAGCCAAGATAATTCTCGGGACAAGGTCTGGGGGACTGAAGCTTTCTTT.

This clonotype was seen ten or more times. The V and J genes are TRBV5-1 and TRBJ1-2; D is perhaps TRBD1 (6 bases). The CDR3 has 13 residues. Germline V lookup: CDR1 SGHRS, CDR2 YFSETQ. V was trimmed by 1 base and J by 5 bases, leaving 9 bases between them. The CDR3 sequence is CASSLNRDYGYTF. The CDR3 nucleotides are TGCGCCAGCAGCTTGAACAGGGATTATGGCTACACCTTC.

This clonotype was seen at least ten times. The chain recombines TRBV12-3 or TRBV12-4 with TRBJ1-5, with D uncertain. CDR3 length: 12 residues. The V and J ends lost 4 bases and 8 bases respectively, with 9 bases between them. The CDR3 here is CASSSPWEPQHF. In DNA, the CDR3 is TGTGCCAGCAGTTCCCCCTGGGAGCCCCAGCATTTT.

This clonotype is a singleton in its sample. This may be a read error: a much more frequent sequence differs by one nucleotide. The V call is TRBV20-1, the J call TRBJ2-1; TRBD1 agrees at 7 bases. This CDR3 is 13 amino acids long. CDR1 and CDR2 (germline): DFQATT, SNEGSKA (reference sequence). As DNA, the CDR3 is TGCGGTGCTCCGGGACAGAGCTACAATGAGCAGTTCTTC. Its protein product is CGAPGQSYNEQFF.

The chain recombines TRBV15 with TRBJ1-1; D gene uncertain. This CDR3 contains 15 residues. Trimming stripped 5 bases from V and 0 bases from J, with 13 bases between. CDR1 and CDR2 from the germline V gene are LNHNV and YYDKDF (reference sequence). CDR3 sequence reads: CATSGITALNTEAFF. The CDR3 region has the DNA TGTGCCACCAGCGGGATAACAGCACTGAACACTGAAGCTTTCTTT.

This clonotype was counted at least ten times. This chain uses TRBV12-3 or TRBV12-4 with TRBJ1-5; a possible D gene is TRBD1 (5 bases). The V and J ends lost 3 bases and 4 bases respectively, with 7 bases between them. The CDR3 loop spans 13 amino acids. CDR3 coding DNA: TGTGCCAGCAGTTTGACAGAGAATCAGCCCCAGCATTTT. Translated: CASSLTENQPQHF.

The V and J genes are TRBV27 and TRBJ1-6; 12 nucleotides line up with TRBD1. The CDR3 extends over 15 amino acids. Per the germline V gene, CDR1 is MNHEY and CDR2 is SMNVEV (reference sequence). Unmatched junction bases numbered 7, after V lost 6 bases and J lost 10 bases. Here the CDR3 reads CASRGTGGAWSPLHF. CDR3 in DNA: TGTGCCAGCAGGGGGACAGGGGGCGCCTGGTCACCCCTCCACTTT.

As to this clonotype: A much larger clone is a single base away; this may be a read error. This chain connects TRBV12-3 or TRBV12-4 to TRBJ2-7; a weak D match, TRBD2 (5 bases). The CDR3 totals 15 residues. The CDR3: CASSYSRALNYGQYF. The DNA for the CDR3 is TGTGCCAGCAGTTACTCGAGGGCCCTGAACTACGGGCAGTACTTC.

This clonotype has only a few counts. This chain uses TRBV7-9 with TRBJ2-2; 9 nucleotides agree with TRBD1. Per germline, CDR1 SEHNR and CDR2 FQNEAQ (reference sequence). V gave up 1 base and J gave up 7 bases; unmatched junction bases: 10. CDR3 length: 17 amino acids. For the CDR3, the DNA is TGTGCCAGCAGCTTAGGGGGACAGGGTACGAGCAACGGGGAGCTGTTTTTT. The encoded protein is CASSLGGQGTSNGELFF.

There are many counts of this clonotype. V usage is TRBV7-9 and J usage is TRBJ2-7; TRBD2 agrees at 10 bases. Germline assignment: CDR1 SEHNR and CDR2 FQNEAQ (reference sequence). V lost 4 bases, J lost 1 base, and 10 bases stayed unmatched. This CDR3 comprises 17 residues. CDR3 sequence reads: CASSSGASGSSSYEQYF. CDR3 nucleotide sequence: TGTGCCAGCAGCTCCGGGGCTAGCGGGAGTTCGTCCTACGAGCAGTACTTC. The full variable domain, its missing parts supplied by reference TRBV7-9 and TRBJ2-7, is DTGVSQNPRHKITKRGQNVTFRCDPISEHNRLYWYRQTLGQGPEFLTYFQNEAQLEKSRLLSDRFSAERPKGSFSTLEIQRTEQGDSAMYLCASSSGASGSSSYEQYFGPGTRLTVT.

This clonotype turned up a few times. The J gene is TRBJ2-1, the V gene TRBV15; D perhaps matches TRBD1 (5 bases). The CDR3 consists of 16 residues. V was clipped by 2 bases and J by 4 bases, with 15 bases between them. CDR1 and CDR2 (germline): LNHNV, YYDKDF (reference sequence). In DNA, the CDR3 is TGTGCCACCAGCAGATTTCAGTCAGGGTCTTACAATGAGCAGTTCTTC. It specifies CATSRFQSGSYNEQFF.

The chain recombines TRBV14 with TRBJ2-1; D is ambiguous. The V and J ends lost 4 bases and 5 bases respectively, with 9 bases between them. The CDR3 has 13 residues. In germline, CDR1 is SGHDN, CDR2 FVKESK. For the CDR3, the DNA is TGTGCCAGCAGCCCCCGGAACAACAATGAGCAGTTCTTC. Protein sequence: CASSPRNNNEQFF.

This rearrangement joins TRBV6-2 or TRBV6-3 to TRBJ2-3; 7 bases agree with TRBD1. The ends lost 8 bases at V and 2 bases at J; junction bases unmatched: 7. Germline V gene data show CDR1 as MNHEY and CDR2 as SVGEGT. There are 14 residues in the CDR3. The CDR3: CASSGTAYTDTQYF. The DNA for the CDR3 is TGTGCCAGCTCCGGGACAGCCTACACAGATACGCAGTATTTT.

The count of this clonotype is one. The rearrangement joins TRBV20-1 to TRBJ2-7; TRBD2 agrees at 13 bases. Germline CDR1 DFQATT, CDR2 SNEGSKA (reference sequence). The CDR3 spans 16 residues. Losses at the gene ends were 6 bases for V and 0 bases for J; bases not matched to a gene: 8. The CDR3: CSAPRTSGSHSYEQYF. For the CDR3, the DNA is TGCAGTGCCCCGAGGACTAGCGGGAGCCACTCCTACGAGCAGTACTTC.

This clonotype was seen at least ten times. The chain links TRBV20-1 to TRBJ2-5; tentatively, D is TRBD2 (5 bases). With 3 bases removed from V and 1 base from J, the gap between germline ends came to 9 bases. The CDR3 totals 13 residues. The germline V gene encodes CDR1 DFQATT and CDR2 SNEGSKA (reference sequence). The CDR3 loop reads CSASRTVQETQYF. The CDR3 region has the DNA TGCAGTGCTAGTCGGACTGTCCAAGAGACCCAGTACTTC.

The sample holds many counts of this clonotype. J is TRBJ2-3 and V is TRBV20-1, with D perhaps being TRBD1 or TRBD2 (5 bases each). From germline, CDR1 is DFQATT and CDR2 SNEGSKA (reference sequence). V dropped 1 base and J dropped 3 bases, with 14 bases sitting between them. CDR3 size: 15 residues. DNA of the CDR3: TGCAGTGCTAGAGCGGGACCCGTCGGGACAGATACGCAGTATTTT. As protein: CSARAGPVGTDTQYF.

This clonotype appeared many times. The chain carries TRBV7-9 and TRBJ2-5; 7 positions agree with TRBD2. The CDR3 covers 15 residues. Germline V gene data show CDR1 as SEHNR and CDR2 as FQNEAQ (reference sequence). With V trimmed by 5 bases and J by 0 bases, 6 bases remained unmatched. This CDR3 is CASSHTAGDQETQYF. The CDR3 DNA reads as TGTGCCAGCAGCCACACCGCGGGGGACCAAGAGACCCAGTACTTC.

The chain uses TRBV20-1 and TRBJ2-3; D gene unclear. Trimming shortened V by 5 bases and J by 9 bases, and 9 bases separated the two germline ends. CDR1 and CDR2 from the germline V gene are DFQATT and SNEGSKA (reference sequence). The CDR3 contains 10 residues. The CDR3 DNA reads TGCAGTGCTGAACAGCTAACGCAGTATTTT. Protein: CSAEQLTQYF.